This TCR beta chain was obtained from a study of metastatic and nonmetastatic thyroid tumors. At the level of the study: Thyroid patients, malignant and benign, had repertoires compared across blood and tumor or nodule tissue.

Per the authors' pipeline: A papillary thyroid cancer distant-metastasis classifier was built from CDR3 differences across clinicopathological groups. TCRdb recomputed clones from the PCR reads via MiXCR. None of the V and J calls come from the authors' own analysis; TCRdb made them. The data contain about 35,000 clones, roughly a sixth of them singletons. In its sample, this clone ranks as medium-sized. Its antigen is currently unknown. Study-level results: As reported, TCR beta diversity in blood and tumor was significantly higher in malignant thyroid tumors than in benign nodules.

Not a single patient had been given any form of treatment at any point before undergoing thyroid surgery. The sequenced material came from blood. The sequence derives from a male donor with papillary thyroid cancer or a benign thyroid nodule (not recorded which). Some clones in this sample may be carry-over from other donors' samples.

The CDR3 region has the DNA TGTGCCAGCAGTGAACAGCGGACGCTCACAGATACGCAGTATTTT. Its protein is CASSEQRTLTDTQYF. This chain joins TRBV6-1 and TRBJ2-3; tentative D call: TRBD2 (5 bases). Germline V gene data show CDR1 as MNHNS and CDR2 as SASEGT. This CDR3 has 15 amino acids. The V and J ends lost 2 bases and 2 bases respectively, with 11 bases between them.